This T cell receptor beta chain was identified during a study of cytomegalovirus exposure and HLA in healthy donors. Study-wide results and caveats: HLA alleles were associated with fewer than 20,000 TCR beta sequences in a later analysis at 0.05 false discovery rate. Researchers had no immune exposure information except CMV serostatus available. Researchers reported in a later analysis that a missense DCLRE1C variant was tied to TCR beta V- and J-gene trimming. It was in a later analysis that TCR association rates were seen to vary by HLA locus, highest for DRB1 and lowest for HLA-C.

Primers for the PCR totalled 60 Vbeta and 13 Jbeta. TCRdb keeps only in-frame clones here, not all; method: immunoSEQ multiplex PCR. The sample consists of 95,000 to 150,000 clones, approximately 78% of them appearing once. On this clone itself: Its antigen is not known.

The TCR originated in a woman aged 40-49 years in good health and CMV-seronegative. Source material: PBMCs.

The CDR3: CASSDSAGQGDNEQFF. The DNA for the CDR3 is TGTGCCAGCAGTGACTCGGCGGGACAGGGCGACAATGAGCAGTTCTTC. The chain carries TRBV6-4 and TRBJ2-1, with 9 bases fitting TRBD1. V was pared by 0 bases and J by 5 bases, with 5 bases of the junction left unmatched. The CDR3 loop spans 16 amino acids. Germline values: CDR1 MRHNA, CDR2 SNTAGT.